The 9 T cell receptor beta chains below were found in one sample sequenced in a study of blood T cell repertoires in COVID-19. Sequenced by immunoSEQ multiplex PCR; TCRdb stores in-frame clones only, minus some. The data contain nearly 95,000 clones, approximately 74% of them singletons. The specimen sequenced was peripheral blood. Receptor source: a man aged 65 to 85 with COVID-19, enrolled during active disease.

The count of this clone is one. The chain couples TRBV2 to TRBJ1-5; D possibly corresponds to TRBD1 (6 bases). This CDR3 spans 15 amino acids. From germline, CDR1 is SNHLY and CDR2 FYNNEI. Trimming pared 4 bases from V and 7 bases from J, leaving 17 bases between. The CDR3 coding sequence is TGTGCCAGCAGTGTCCTGACAGGTGGGTACCAGCCCCAGCATTTT. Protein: CASSVLTGGYQPQHF.

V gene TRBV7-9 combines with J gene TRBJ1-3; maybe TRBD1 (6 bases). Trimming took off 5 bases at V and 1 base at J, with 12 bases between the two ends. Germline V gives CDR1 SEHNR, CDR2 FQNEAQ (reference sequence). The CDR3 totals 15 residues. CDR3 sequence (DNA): TGTGCCAGCAGCCCCGCGGGGGCTTCTGGAAACACCATATATTTT. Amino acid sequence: CASSPAGASGNTIYF.

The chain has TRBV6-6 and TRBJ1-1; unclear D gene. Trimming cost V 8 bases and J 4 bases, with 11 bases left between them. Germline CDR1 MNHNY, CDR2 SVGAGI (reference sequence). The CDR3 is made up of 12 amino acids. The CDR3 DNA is TGTGCCAGCGGGGAGGGTATCACTGAAGCTTTCTTT. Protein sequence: CASGEGITEAFF.

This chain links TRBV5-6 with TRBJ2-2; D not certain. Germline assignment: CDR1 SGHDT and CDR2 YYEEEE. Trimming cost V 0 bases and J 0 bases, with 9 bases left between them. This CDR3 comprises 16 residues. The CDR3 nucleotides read TGTGCCAGCAGCTTGGGACTGTCAACGAACACCGGGGAGCTGTTTTTT. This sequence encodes CASSLGLSTNTGELFF.

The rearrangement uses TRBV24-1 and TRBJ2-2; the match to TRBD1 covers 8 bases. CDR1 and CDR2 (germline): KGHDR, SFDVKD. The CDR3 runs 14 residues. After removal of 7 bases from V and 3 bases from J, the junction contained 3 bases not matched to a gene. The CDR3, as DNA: TGTGCCACCAGACCGGGACAGGACACCGGGGAGCTGTTTTTT. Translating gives CATRPGQDTGELFF.

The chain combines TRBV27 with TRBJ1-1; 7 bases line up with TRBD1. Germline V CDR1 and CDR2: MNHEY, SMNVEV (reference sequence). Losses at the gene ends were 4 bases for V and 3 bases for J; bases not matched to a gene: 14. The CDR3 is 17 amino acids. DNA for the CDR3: TGTGCCAGCAGTTCAAACCCGACAGGGTATAGTTACACTGAAGCTTTCTTT. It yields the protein CASSSNPTGYSYTEAFF.

The CDR3 protein is CASSYSGRRNEQFF. CDR3 bases: TGTGCCAGCAGTTACTCGGGGCGGCGGAATGAGCAGTTCTTC. J is TRBJ2-1 and V is TRBV6-6, with a tentative D call TRBD1 (5 bases). V was trimmed by 0 bases and J by 7 bases, leaving 10 bases between them. The CDR3 runs to 14 residues. Germline V gene sequence: CDR1 MNHNY, CDR2 SVGAGI (reference sequence).

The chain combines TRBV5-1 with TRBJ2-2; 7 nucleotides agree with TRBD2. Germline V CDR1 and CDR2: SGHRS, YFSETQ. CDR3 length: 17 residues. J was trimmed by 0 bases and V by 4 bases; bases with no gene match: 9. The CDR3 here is CASSRGPTSTNTGELFF. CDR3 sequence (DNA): TGCGCCAGCAGCAGAGGGCCGACTAGCACGAACACCGGGGAGCTGTTTTTT.

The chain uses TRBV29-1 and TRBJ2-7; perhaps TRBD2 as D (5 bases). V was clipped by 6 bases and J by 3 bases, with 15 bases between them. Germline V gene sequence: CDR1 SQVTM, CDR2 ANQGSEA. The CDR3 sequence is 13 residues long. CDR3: CSVETLGGYEQYF. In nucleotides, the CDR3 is TGCAGCGTAGAGACCCTAGGAGGCTACGAGCAGTACTTC.